The clone carrying this T cell receptor beta chain appeared a single time. TCRdb keeps only in-frame clones here, not all; method: immunoSEQ multiplex PCR. The sample records hundreds of thousands of clones, around 87% being singletons. This specimen comes from a study of blood T cell repertoires in COVID-19. This CDR3 is 13 amino acids long. V dropped 3 bases and J dropped 5 bases, with 10 bases sitting between them. The sequence was collected from a human donor in a cohort sampled during active COVID-19. The chain recombines TRBV12-3 or TRBV12-4 with TRBJ2-5, with D possibly being TRBD1 (5 bases). The sample consisted of peripheral blood. The CDR3 sequence: CASSLAGMETQYF. CDR3 nucleotide sequence: TGTGCCAGCAGTTTGGCAGGGATGGAGACCCAGTACTTC.